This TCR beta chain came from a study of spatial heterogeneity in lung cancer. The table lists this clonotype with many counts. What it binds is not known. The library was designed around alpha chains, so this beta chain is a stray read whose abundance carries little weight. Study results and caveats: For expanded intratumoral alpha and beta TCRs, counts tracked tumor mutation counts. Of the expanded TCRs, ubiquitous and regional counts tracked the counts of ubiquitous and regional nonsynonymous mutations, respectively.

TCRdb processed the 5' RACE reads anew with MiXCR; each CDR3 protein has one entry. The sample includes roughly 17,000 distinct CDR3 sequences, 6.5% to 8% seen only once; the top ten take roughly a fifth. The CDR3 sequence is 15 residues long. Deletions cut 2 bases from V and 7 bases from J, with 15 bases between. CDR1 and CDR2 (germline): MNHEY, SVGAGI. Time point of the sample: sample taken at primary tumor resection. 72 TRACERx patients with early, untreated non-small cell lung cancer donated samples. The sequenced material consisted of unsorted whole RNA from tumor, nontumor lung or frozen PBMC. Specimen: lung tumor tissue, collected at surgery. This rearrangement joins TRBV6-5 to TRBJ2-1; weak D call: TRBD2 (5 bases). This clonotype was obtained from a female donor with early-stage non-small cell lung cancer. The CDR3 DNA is TGTGCCAGCAGTTACGAGGGCCGGGCGAGTAATGAGCAGTTCTTC. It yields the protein CASSYEGRASNEQFF.